These 26 T cell receptor beta chains came from one sample sequenced in a study of cytomegalovirus exposure and HLA in healthy donors. Both 60 Vbeta primers and 13 Jbeta primers went into the PCR. Assay used: immunoSEQ multiplex PCR; TCRdb lists only in-frame clones, some missing. This table holds under 200,000 clones, less than 90% found once. The sample comprised PBMCs. Receptors originate from a woman aged 45-59 years in good health and CMV-seropositive.

V usage is TRBV11-2 and J usage is TRBJ1-2, with TRBD1 as a possible D gene (6 bases). CDR3 length: 15 residues. Looked up from germline, CDR1 is SGHAT and CDR2 is FQNNGV. The V and J ends lost 5 bases and 7 bases respectively, with 20 bases between them. CDR3 coding DNA: TGTGCCAGCAGCATACGGACAAGGGGGAAGGCTGGCTACACCTTC. The encoded protein is CASSIRTRGKAGYTF.

V gene TRBV7-9 combines with J gene TRBJ2-7; D ambiguous. The CDR3 is 12 amino acids. The V end was cut by 4 bases, the J end by 7 bases, with 11 bases between. Germline V gene data show CDR1 as SEHNR and CDR2 as FQNEAQ (reference sequence). CDR3 in amino acids: CASSWMTEEQYF. The CDR3 DNA sequence: TGTGCCAGCAGCTGGATGACGGAGGAGCAGTACTTC.

This chain connects TRBV7-2 to TRBJ1-1; no definite D call. Trimming cost V 1 base and J 2 bases, with 11 bases left between them. Per germline, CDR1 SGHTA and CDR2 FQGNSA. The CDR3 spans 15 residues. The CDR3 region has the DNA TGTGCCAGCAGCTTAGTATCAGACTCCAACACTGAAGCTTTCTTT. Its protein is CASSLVSDSNTEAFF.

The V call is TRBV7-9, the J call TRBJ2-7, with 9 nucleotides matching TRBD1. Germline CDR1 is SEHNR and CDR2 is FQNEAQ (reference sequence). The CDR3 totals 13 residues. V was pared by 5 bases and J by 2 bases, with 1 base of the junction left unmatched. CDR3 bases: TGTGCCAGCAGCCGACAGGGGGCCTACGAGCAGTACTTC. Its translation: CASSRQGAYEQYF.

The rearrangement joins TRBV5-1 to TRBJ1-4; D may be TRBD1 (5 bases). Germline assignment: CDR1 SGHRS and CDR2 YFSETQ. Trimming took 0 bases from V and 4 from J, leaving 16 bases between them. This CDR3 region has 17 residues. In DNA form, the CDR3 reads TGCGCCAGCAGCTTGGGGGGCACAGGACACCTTAATGAAAAACTGTTTTTT. This sequence encodes CASSLGGTGHLNEKLFF.

The J gene is TRBJ1-4, the V gene TRBV28; TRBD1 aligns across 7 bases. Germline CDR1 MDHEN, CDR2 SYDVKM. The CDR3 has 14 amino acids. Germline trimming cut 2 bases from V and 6 bases from J; bases unmatched to any gene: 3. This chain's CDR3 is CASSLQGVYEKLFF. CDR3 bases: TGTGCCAGCAGTTTACAGGGGGTATATGAAAAACTGTTTTTT.

V is TRBV7-9 and J is TRBJ1-4; 8 nucleotides match TRBD1. V dropped 2 bases and J dropped 7; count of bases not matched to a gene: 9. Germline CDR1 SEHNR, CDR2 FQNEAQ (reference sequence). This CDR3 comprises 16 residues. CDR3 in DNA: TGTGCCAGCAGCTTAATTTCAGGGGGCGGTGGTGAAAAACTGTTTTTT. This gives the protein CASSLISGGGGEKLFF.

The chain recombines TRBV5-4 with TRBJ2-4; a weak D match, TRBD1 (5 bases). This CDR3 has 15 amino acids. The V end was cut by 4 bases, the J end by 0 bases, with 11 bases between. In germline, CDR1 is SGHNT, CDR2 YYREEE (reference sequence). CDR3 coding DNA: TGTGCCAGCAGCCCAACCACAGGAGCCAAAAACATTCAGTACTTC. Its translation is CASSPTTGAKNIQYF.

The chain employs TRBV14 and TRBJ2-7, with D possibly being TRBD2 (5 bases). The CDR3 extends over 13 amino acids. Germline lookup yields CDR1 SGHDN and CDR2 FVKESK. Trimming cost V 4 bases and J 5 bases, with 12 bases left between them. CDR3 sequence (DNA): TGTGCCAGCAGCCCCTCAGGAGGTGACGAGCAGTACTTC. Translation gives CASSPSGGDEQYF. The whole variable domain, remainder taken from reference TRBV14 and TRBJ2-7, is EAGVTQFPSHSVIEKGQTVTLRCDPISGHDNLYWYRRVMGKEIKFLLHFVKESKQDESGMPNNRFLAERTGGTYSTLKVQPAELEDSGVYFCASSPSGGDEQYFGPGTRLTVT.

The chain carries TRBV4-2 and TRBJ1-4; 9 bases match TRBD1. This CDR3 is built from 16 residues. V was clipped by 3 bases and J by 7 bases; unmatched bases: 9. The germline gives CDR1 LGHNA, CDR2 YNFKEQ. The CDR3 region is CASSHPGTGSTEKLFF. The CDR3, as DNA: TGTGCCAGCAGCCATCCCGGGACAGGGAGTACTGAAAAACTGTTTTTT.

The chain combines TRBV6-5 with TRBJ2-2; 10 nucleotides agree with TRBD2. The CDR3 contains 15 residues. Per the germline V gene, CDR1 is MNHEY and CDR2 is SVGAGI. J gave up 5 bases and V 8 bases, and 8 bases lay outside the gene matches. CDR3: CASRVAGGRTGELFF. The CDR3, as DNA: TGTGCCAGCCGGGTAGCGGGGGGCAGAACCGGGGAGCTGTTTTTT.

In this sample, this clone turned up once. The chain joins TRBV19 to TRBJ2-2; D might be TRBD1 (6 bases). The V end lost 5 bases, the J end lost 3 bases, and 10 bases lay between the germline ends. Germline V gene sequence: CDR1 LNHDA, CDR2 SQIVND (reference sequence). The CDR3 is 14 residues long. CDR3 amino acids: CASSLNRDTGELFF. CDR3 DNA: TGTGCCAGTAGTCTGAACAGGGACACCGGGGAGCTGTTTTTT.

DNA for the CDR3: TGTGCCAGCAGTCCACCTAGCGGGAGAGGGGCCAAAAACATTCAGTACTTC. This sequence encodes CASSPPSGRGAKNIQYF. V gene TRBV28 combines with J gene TRBJ2-4; 10 bases map to TRBD2. The CDR3 has 17 residues. The ends lost 5 bases at V and 1 base at J; junction bases unmatched: 8. CDR1 MDHEN and CDR2 SYDVKM come from the germline V gene.

The chain joins TRBV6-1 to TRBJ1-5, with 7 bases fitting TRBD1. Germline CDR1 reads MNHNS; CDR2 reads SASEGT. This CDR3 has 13 amino acids. V lost 7 bases, J lost 6 bases, and 6 bases stayed unmatched. The CDR3 DNA reads TGTGCCAGCAACACCAGACAGGGTCAGCCCCAGCATTTT. Encoded protein: CASNTRQGQPQHF.

CDR3 residues: CASAPVGGRGNTIYF. CDR3 nucleotide sequence: TGTGCCAGCGCCCCCGTGGGGGGGAGGGGAAACACCATATATTTT. The gene calls are TRBV11-2 and TRBJ1-3, with a tentative D call TRBD1 (5 bases). CDR1 and CDR2 (germline): SGHAT, FQNNGV. The CDR3 extends over 15 amino acids. Trimming removed 8 bases from V and 4 bases from J, with 18 bases in between.

Only one count was recorded for this clone. The chain recombines TRBV7-9 with TRBJ1-6; tentative D call: TRBD1 (6 bases). The CDR3 is 17 amino acids. Germline lookup yields CDR1 SEHNR and CDR2 FQNEAQ (reference sequence). The ends were cut back, 6 bases at V and 3 bases at J, with 18 bases in the middle. CDR3 in amino acids: CASRPTLGARYNSPLHF. The CDR3 coding sequence is TGTGCCAGCAGGCCCACGTTGGGGGCACGCTATAATTCACCCCTCCACTTT. Using reference TRBV7-9 and TRBJ1-6 for the parts outside the CDR3, the full variable domain is DTGVSQNPRHKITKRGQNVTFRCDPISEHNRLYWYRQTLGQGPEFLTYFQNEAQLEKSRLLSDRFSAERPKGSFSTLEIQRTEQGDSAMYLCASRPTLGARYNSPLHFGNGTRLTVT.

The rearrangement joins TRBV19 to TRBJ1-3; maybe TRBD1 (5 bases). The CDR3 runs to 16 residues. Deletions cut 4 bases from V and 1 base from J, with 14 bases between. Germline assignment: CDR1 LNHDA and CDR2 SQIVND (reference sequence). This CDR3 reads CASSKGAYYSGNTIYF. As DNA, the CDR3 is TGTGCCAGTAGTAAAGGGGCCTACTATTCTGGAAACACCATATATTTT.

This rearrangement joins TRBV4-2 to TRBJ2-5; the D is unclear. The J call is in doubt because the DNA end fits TRBJ2-7 better. CDR3 length equals 13 residues. In germline, CDR1 is LGHNA, CDR2 YNFKEQ. For the CDR3, the DNA is TGTGCCAGCAGCCAACGGATAGCCGGCGAGCAGTACTTC. This sequence encodes CASSQRIAGEQYF.

This clone was found once. This sequence joins TRBV4-1 and TRBJ1-1; D possibly corresponds to TRBD1 (5 bases). From germline, CDR1 is MGHRA and CDR2 YSYEKL. This CDR3 contains 16 residues. Between the trimmed V and J ends, which lost 0 bases and 2 bases, there was a span of 13 bases. The CDR3 region is CASSQEGALKNTEAFF. The CDR3, as DNA: TGCGCCAGCAGCCAAGAAGGGGCCCTAAAAAACACTGAAGCTTTCTTT.

V is TRBV18 and J is TRBJ2-4; perhaps TRBD1 as D (6 bases). Trimming cost V 5 bases and J 8 bases, with 16 bases left between them. This CDR3 contains 14 residues. Germline V gene lookup returns CDR1 KGHSH and CDR2 LQKENI. Here the CDR3 DNA reads TGTGCCAGCTCATCGTCAGGGGTGATGGACATTCAGTACTTC. Its translation: CASSSSGVMDIQYF.

This chain links TRBV5-1 with TRBJ2-6; 8 bases align to TRBD1. The V segment lost 3 bases and the J segment 0 bases; nucleotides outside the gene matches: 8. In germline, CDR1 is SGHRS, CDR2 YFSETQ. The CDR3 loop spans 18 amino acids. The CDR3: CASSSGWTGSSGANVLTF. CDR3 DNA: TGCGCCAGCAGCTCGGGTTGGACAGGGAGCTCTGGGGCCAACGTCCTGACTTTC.

The sample holds a few counts of this clone. The rearrangement joins TRBV5-6 to TRBJ1-1; D call uncertain. Trimming took off 2 bases at V and 1 base at J, with 6 bases between the two ends. This CDR3 spans 13 amino acids. CDR1 SGHDT and CDR2 YYEEEE come from the germline V gene. The CDR3 bases are TGTGCCAGCAGCTTTCAGGCGAACACTGAAGCTTTCTTT. Amino acid sequence: CASSFQANTEAFF.

This clone appeared a few times. The V call is TRBV7-2, the J call TRBJ2-5; 11 bases align to TRBD2. The junction had 13 bases not matched to a gene; V was cut back by 6 bases and J by 4 bases. The CDR3 contains 17 residues. Germline CDR1 SGHTA, CDR2 FQGNSA. This CDR3 reads CASSIAGGPVVGETQYF. The CDR3 nucleotides read TGTGCCAGCAGTATAGCGGGGGGGCCGGTGGTAGGAGAGACCCAGTACTTC.

This chain uses TRBV6-1 with TRBJ2-7; 7 bases line up with TRBD1. Germline V gene data show CDR1 as MNHNS and CDR2 as SASEGT. V was pared by 4 bases and J by 7 bases, with 13 bases of the junction left unmatched. The CDR3 length is 15 residues. In DNA, the CDR3 is TGTGCCAGCAGTGGCATTAGGGACAGAGGACGGGAGCAGTACTTC. Protein: CASSGIRDRGREQYF.

This chain uses TRBV19 with TRBJ2-7; tentatively, D is TRBD1 (5 bases). With 4 bases removed from V and 6 bases from J, the gap between germline ends came to 16 bases. This CDR3 spans 14 amino acids. Germline assignment: CDR1 LNHDA and CDR2 SQIVND (reference sequence). The CDR3 sequence: CASSNGPNGAEQYF. The CDR3, as DNA: TGTGCCAGTAGTAACGGACCAAATGGGGCCGAGCAGTACTTC.

J is TRBJ2-7 and V is TRBV18, with TRBD2 identical over 11 bases. The CDR3 spans 16 residues. Germline V CDR1 and CDR2: KGHSH, LQKENI. The J segment lost 9 bases and the V segment lost 8 bases, leaving 18 bases of the junction unmatched. The CDR3 loop is CASKKTSGILSVGQYF. CDR3 DNA sequence: TGTGCCAGCAAAAAGACTAGCGGGATTCTTTCAGTCGGGCAGTACTTC.